The source of this T cell receptor (beta chain) is a study of T cells in Graves' hyperthyroidism and ophthalmopathy. About the research overall: Initial diagnosis, before any treatment, was when peripheral blood was collected. Whole-study results and caveats: Using 13 V-J features, a model discriminated ophthalmopathy from stable hyperthyroidism.

This clonotype was found many times. Its antigen is unknown. This CDR3 spans 14 amino acids. Trimming cost V 1 base and J 6 bases, with 13 bases left between them. In germline, CDR1 is MDHEN, CDR2 SYDVKM. In patients aged 18 to 65, hyperthyroidism was newly diagnosed, with duration under 2 months. Fresh peripheral blood, 10 ml, yielded the PBMCs. Amplified regions were TCR beta CDR3 sequences from RNA transcripts. A first-round RT-PCR of the TCR CDR3 used the HTBI primer set. TCRdb recomputed calls from the multiplex PCR reads with MiXCR, one row per CDR3 protein. The sample holds over 500,000 distinct CDR3 sequences, roughly 15% seen once.

The sample comprised blood. This clonotype was obtained from a woman in her 40s with Graves' hyperthyroidism. The chain couples TRBV28 to TRBJ2-7, with D perhaps TRBD1 (5 bases). The CDR3 DNA sequence: TGTGCCAGCAGTTTATTCAGGGCCGGTGGCGAGCAGTACTTC. Amino acid sequence: CASSLFRAGGEQYF.